These 6 T cell receptor beta chains came from one sample sequenced in a study of blood T cell repertoires in COVID-19 (dated by TCRdb to 2019 to 2021). The receptor library was made with the immunoSEQ multiplex PCR assay. The clones in this table, taken by TCRdb from immuneACCESS, are in-frame only. Not every clone is retained; where verified, under half of the shortfall comes from an unresolved V gene, and the cause of the rest is unknown. The table for this sample lists 85,000 to 120,000 clones; roughly nine tenths of them were counted only once. The ten biggest clones cover around 5.3% of the sample. Source material: peripheral blood. All receptors come from a woman in her forties or fifties with COVID-19, enrolled during active disease.

The V and J genes are TRBV2 and TRBJ2-5; TRBD2 is a possible D gene (5 bases). This CDR3 comprises 14 residues. Between the trimmed V and J ends, which lost 2 bases and 6 bases, there was a span of 13 bases. Looked up from germline, CDR1 is SNHLY and CDR2 is FYNNEI. CDR3 sequence: CASSETRVGKTQYF. In DNA, the CDR3 is TGTGCCAGCAGTGAAACCCGGGTCGGGAAGACCCAGTACTTC.

The chain links TRBV7-8 to TRBJ1-5; a possible D gene is TRBD1 (6 bases). CDR1 and CDR2 from the germline V gene are SGHVS and FQNEAQ. This CDR3 contains 17 residues. The ends were cut back, 4 bases at V and 2 bases at J, with 18 bases in the middle. The CDR3 here is CASSSYRDNIGNQPQHF. The CDR3 bases are TGTGCCAGCAGCTCGTACCGGGACAATATTGGCAATCAGCCCCAGCATTTT.

The chain recombines TRBV2 with TRBJ2-2, with 8 bases fitting TRBD1. The V and J ends lost 6 bases and 2 bases, in that order; junction bases with no gene match: 5. Germline V gives CDR1 SNHLY, CDR2 FYNNEI. This CDR3 comprises 15 residues. This CDR3 reads CASRWTGTNTGELFF. The DNA of the CDR3 is TGTGCCAGCAGATGGACAGGGACAAACACCGGGGAGCTGTTTTTT.

This chain joins TRBV12-3 or TRBV12-4 and TRBJ1-2; tentatively, D is TRBD1 (5 bases). The CDR3 is made up of 13 amino acids. Between the trimmed V and J ends, which lost 6 bases and 3 bases, there was a span of 11 bases. The CDR3 DNA reads TGTGCCAGCAGAGAACCAGGGCACTATGGCTACACCTTC. Translating it yields CASREPGHYGYTF.

The chain carries TRBV5-1 and TRBJ2-7; D may be TRBD2 (5 bases). The CDR3 covers 14 residues. The germline V gene has CDR1 SGHRS and CDR2 YFSETQ. V was pared by 3 bases and J by 2 bases, with 12 bases between. The CDR3 loop is CASSSELVPYEQYF. The CDR3 nucleotides read TGCGCCAGCAGCTCCGAACTAGTGCCCTACGAGCAGTACTTC. The whole variable domain, remainder taken from reference TRBV5-1 and TRBJ2-7, is KAGVTQTPRYLIKTRGQQVTLSCSPISGHRSVSWYQQTPGQGLQFLFEYFSETQRNKGNFPGRFSGRQFSNSRSEMNVSTLELGDSALYLCASSSELVPYEQYFGPGTRLTVT.

The genes are TRBV6-5 and TRBJ2-7; 7 bases are shared with TRBD2. J lost 0 bases, V lost 6 bases, and 5 bases had no gene match. Looked up from germline, CDR1 is MNHEY and CDR2 is SVGAGI. This CDR3 has 14 amino acids. The CDR3 region is CASRRAGSSYEQYF. The CDR3 DNA sequence: TGTGCCAGCAGGAGAGCGGGGTCCTCCTACGAGCAGTACTTC.